Described below is a single T cell receptor (beta chain) sequence and its context. Its specific antigen is unknown. There are no base qualities to consult, and no much larger clone falls within one base. The CDR3 regions of human TCRbeta chains were subjected to immunosequencing. As for the authors' bioinformatics: TCRs in the repertoires were compared against a reference library of SARS-CoV-2-specific TCRs that had been generated with the MIRA antigen-specificity platform. Breadth meant the fraction of unique TCRs that were SARS-CoV-2-associated, whereas depth meant the fraction of total T cells that were SARS-CoV-2-associated. Each spike-specific TCR was assigned to its reactive spike region and to a CD4 or CD8 class using the MIRA data. Log10-transformed breadth and depth values were compared by one-way ANOVA with Sidak's multiple comparisons tests. Held by TCRdb, this immuneACCESS table contains in-frame sequences only and omits some clones. Under half of the omission traces to an unresolved V gene where checked; the cause of the rest is unknown. D and trimming come from the DNA, and the V and J calls and clone size come from that table. For this sample the table gives some 130,000 clones, of which about 93% were detected only once. Clones ranked in the top ten supply 6% to 7% of the sample.

The data derive from a study of T cell responses to AZD1222 COVID-19 vaccine (dated by TCRdb to the early 2020s). Regarding the study in general: A total of more than 230 trial participants underwent TCR sequencing, of whom roughly 210 had received two doses of AZD1222 and roughly 26 had received two doses of the MenACWY control vaccine. Trial participants were enrolled by age into 18-55, 56-69 and 70-plus year subgroups, with 148, 28 and 57 TCR-sequenced participants respectively. General study outcomes and caveats: Participants were mostly white British, with more females than males. The authors suggested clonal diversity may have been underestimated. Conclusions about previously exposed vaccinees are limited, since just a handful of AZD1222 recipients were seropositive for SARS-CoV-2 at baseline. A significant rise in spike-specific TCR breadth and depth was observed after two AZD1222 doses relative to day 0 and relative to MenACWY recipients. Reportedly, close to half of the unique spike-specific TCRs recognized epitopes lying outside the regions that are mutated in the B.1.351 and B.1.1.7 variants. In the small 56-69-year group, the increase in depth fell short of significance, most likely because of low power. The whole spike protein was spanned by vaccine-associated CD4 TCRs, and dominant responses were seen in regions 160-218 and 743-854. Because no day 14 peak-response samples were available, the repertoires could be characterized only after the peak T cell response.

Reading the label with the study, this specimen's time point is: about 28 days (+/-7) after the second vaccine dose. AZD1222 recipients given second doses at about 4 weeks or at about 12 weeks were pooled, since spike-specific TCR depth and breadth were not found to differ between the two schedules. Vaccinee samples came from UK trials COV001 and COV002, including a single-blind randomized controlled phase 2/3 trial of AZD1222 (ChAdOx1 nCoV-19) in healthy adults. For TCRbeta chain sequencing, PBMC samples were collected from trial participants at day 0 and at day 28 after the second dose. At the junction V is shortened by 0 bases and J by 9 bases, with 12 bases in between. The germline V gene specifies LGHNA as CDR1 and YSLEER as CDR2. Its CDR3 holds 14 amino acids, cysteine through phenylalanine. The only DNA kept is the CDR3, 42 bases in frame from the first base.

The sequence was obtained from an adult who received the AZD1222 COVID-19 vaccine. Sequences were derived from peripheral blood, sampled 28 days after the second AZD1222 dose. Recombination linked TRBV4-3 to TRBJ1-5; the D gene is not confidently resolved. The CDR3 reads as follows: CASSQDDRVGPQHF. The nucleotides are TGCGCCAGCAGCCAAGATGATCGGGTCGGGCCCCAGCATTTT.